The next 17 T cell receptor beta chains were all read from a single sample in a study of human T cells and chemical hapten exposure. The time point denotes: patch test 2, 6 weeks after DPC sensitization. Documented treatment: therapeutic diphenylcyclopropenone sensitization with weekly scalp DPC. TCRdb re-called the RACE reads through MiXCR, storing one row per CDR3 protein. The profile shows 75,000 to 90,000 distinct CDR3 sequences, roughly a tenth of them singletons. The material sequenced was whole blood, taken in connection with sensitization to the hapten diphenylcyclopropenone (DPC). The origin of the receptors is a woman between 45 and 60 years old with alopecia areata. Some clones in this sample may be carry-over from other donors' samples.

The chain recombines TRBV7-9 with TRBJ2-1; 12 bases map to TRBD2. The CDR3 totals 15 residues. Germline CDR1 and CDR2: SEHNR and FQNEAQ (reference sequence). Germline trimming cut 6 bases from V and 8 bases from J; bases unmatched to any gene: 8. The CDR3 reads CASRTGLAGRDEQFF. In DNA form, the CDR3 reads TGTGCCAGCAGGACTGGACTAGCGGGACGGGATGAGCAGTTCTTC.

This clonotype was recorded a few times. In nucleotides, the CDR3 is TGCAGCGTCCGGAGGACAGGGACTGGAAACACCATATATTTT. Translating it yields CSVRRTGTGNTIYF. The chain is built from TRBV29-1 and TRBJ1-3, with 8 bases matching TRBD1. Trimming removed 6 bases from V and 2 bases from J; junction bases left unmatched: 6. CDR3 length: 14 residues. Germline CDR1 is SQVTM and CDR2 is ANQGSEA.

This clonotype appeared many times. The V gene is TRBV7-2, the J gene TRBJ2-7, with 8 bases matching TRBD2. The length of the CDR3 is 14 residues. V lost 2 bases to trimming and J lost 4 bases; unmatched junction nucleotides: 4. Germline CDR1 reads SGHTA; CDR2 reads FQGNSA. As DNA, the CDR3 is TGTGCCAGCAGCTTAAGGACTAGCCGGTACGAGCAGTACTTC. This codes for CASSLRTSRYEQYF.

This clonotype appeared many times. This chain connects TRBV7-9 to TRBJ2-4; D is perhaps TRBD1 (5 bases). V lost 3 bases, J lost 0 bases, and 9 bases lay in between. The CDR3 runs to 15 residues. Germline assignment: CDR1 SEHNR and CDR2 FQNEAQ (reference sequence). The CDR3 DNA reads TGTGCCAGCAGCTTCGACAGATTAGCCAAAAACATTCAGTACTTC. Its translation is CASSFDRLAKNIQYF.

The chain joins TRBV3-1 to TRBJ2-2; D is ambiguous. Trimming pared 0 bases from V and 15 bases from J, leaving 20 bases between. This CDR3 contains 15 residues. The germline V gene encodes CDR1 LGHDT and CDR2 YNNKEL (reference sequence). CDR3 sequence reads: CASSQDAGGWGRLFF. CDR3 in DNA: TGTGCCAGCAGCCAAGATGCTGGCGGCTGGGGAAGGTTGTTTTTT.

This clonotype was detected ten times or more. This chain joins TRBV4-2 and TRBJ2-6; no clear D gene. Germline V gene data show CDR1 as LGHNA and CDR2 as YNFKEQ. Trimming pared 3 bases from V and 1 base from J, leaving 10 bases between. The CDR3 runs to 16 residues. CDR3 region: CASSQFPRSGANVLTF. The CDR3 DNA sequence: TGTGCCAGCAGCCAGTTCCCGAGATCTGGGGCCAACGTCCTGACTTTC.

In this sample, this clonotype turned up many times. J is TRBJ2-6 and V is TRBV27; 11 bases align to TRBD1. J was trimmed by 2 bases and V by 6 bases; bases with no gene match: 9. The germline CDR1 and CDR2 sequences are MNHEY and SMNVEV (reference sequence). This CDR3 has 18 amino acids. CDR3: CASSGLRTGGTGANVLTF. CDR3 sequence (DNA): TGTGCCAGCAGCGGACTCAGGACAGGGGGCACTGGGGCCAACGTCCTGACTTTC.

The sample holds many counts of this clonotype. The rearrangement uses TRBV11-2 and TRBJ1-1, with 7 positions matching TRBD1. This CDR3 comprises 14 residues. Germline CDR1 is SGHAT and CDR2 is FQNNGV. The ends lost 4 bases at V and 5 bases at J; junction bases unmatched: 7. CDR3 sequence (DNA): TGTGCCAGCAGCTCAGACAGGGTGCAAACTGAAGCTTTCTTT. Encoded protein: CASSSDRVQTEAFF.

V usage is TRBV2 and J usage is TRBJ2-7; 11 bases match TRBD1. There are 15 residues in the CDR3. Germline values: CDR1 SNHLY, CDR2 FYNNEI. Trimming removed 8 bases from V and 2 bases from J; junction bases left unmatched: 8. The CDR3 region is CASYRGQGATYEQYF. The CDR3 DNA sequence: TGTGCCAGCTACAGAGGACAGGGGGCAACCTACGAGCAGTACTTC.

This clonotype was picked up many times. The chain has TRBV6-5 and TRBJ2-1, with D tentatively TRBD2 (5 bases). This CDR3 spans 16 amino acids. In germline, CDR1 is MNHEY, CDR2 SVGAGI. V lost 5 bases and J 2 bases, leaving 16 bases between the germline ends. The CDR3 protein is CASSQDGGSPYNEQFF. The DNA for the CDR3 is TGTGCCAGCAGTCAGGACGGCGGGTCACCCTACAATGAGCAGTTCTTC.

J is TRBJ2-7 and V is TRBV6-1, with D uncertain. Germline V gene sequence: CDR1 MNHNS, CDR2 SASEGT. V was trimmed by 1 base and J by 3 bases, leaving 4 bases between them. The CDR3 is 12 residues long. CDR3: CASSEVGYEQYF. The CDR3 coding sequence is TGTGCCAGCAGTGAAGTTGGCTACGAGCAGTACTTC.

This clonotype was counted ten times or more. The chain couples TRBV7-9 to TRBJ2-7; no clear D. This CDR3 is 15 amino acids long. V shed 4 bases and J shed 0 bases, with 13 bases lying between them. Germline V gives CDR1 SEHNR, CDR2 FQNEAQ (reference sequence). The CDR3 region is CASSSRLGSSYEQYF. As DNA, the CDR3 is TGTGCCAGCAGCTCCCGGCTGGGAAGCTCCTACGAGCAGTACTTC. The variable domain in full, completed from reference TRBV7-9 and TRBJ2-7, reads DTGVSQNPRHKITKRGQNVTFRCDPISEHNRLYWYRQTLGQGPEFLTYFQNEAQLEKSRLLSDRFSAERPKGSFSTLEIQRTEQGDSAMYLCASSSRLGSSYEQYFGPGTRLTVT.

In its sample, this clonotype was seen a few times. The chain employs TRBV12-3 or TRBV12-4 and TRBJ1-3; D not certain. This CDR3 is built from 14 residues. Trimming cost V 6 bases and J 2 bases, with 11 bases left between them. The CDR3 DNA follows: TGTGCCAGCAGCCGGGCGAGGACTGGAAACACCATATATTTT. It specifies CASSRARTGNTIYF.

V and J are TRBV11-2 and TRBJ1-1; D is undetermined. Germline-derived CDR1 and CDR2 are SGHAT and FQNNGV. This CDR3 has 15 amino acids. V dropped 5 bases and J dropped 6 bases, with 19 bases sitting between them. CDR3 DNA: TGTGCCAGCAGCCAAGCCCGGACCGTCGTTGCTGAAGCTTTCTTT. The encoded protein is CASSQARTVVAEAFF.

This clonotype was seen many times. The rearrangement uses TRBV27 and TRBJ1-5, with TRBD1 matching 8 bases. Looked up from germline, CDR1 is MNHEY and CDR2 is SMNVEV (reference sequence). The CDR3 is 16 amino acids. V was clipped by 4 bases and J by 5 bases; unmatched bases: 10. Here the CDR3 reads CASSSIGTGGHQPQHF. CDR3 DNA: TGTGCCAGCAGTTCCATAGGGACAGGAGGCCATCAGCCCCAGCATTTT.

This clonotype was seen only a few times. The chain has TRBV7-2 and TRBJ2-5; D gene ambiguous. The germline V and J ends were trimmed by 0 bases and 5 bases, with 7 bases remaining between them. Germline V gene lookup returns CDR1 SGHTA and CDR2 FQGNSA. This CDR3 comprises 13 residues. CDR3 residues: CASSLAGLETQYF. CDR3 DNA sequence: TGTGCCAGCAGCTTAGCGGGGTTGGAGACCCAGTACTTC.

This clonotype was seen many times. The chain carries TRBV6-2 or TRBV6-3 and TRBJ2-1, with TRBD2 identical over 11 bases. The trim removed 3 bases at V and 9 bases at J, leaving 7 bases unmatched. The germline CDR1 and CDR2 sequences are MNHEY and SVGEGT. The CDR3 covers 15 residues. In DNA form, the CDR3 reads TGTGCCAGCAGTTATGCACTAGCGGGAGTCGGTGAGCAGTTCTTC. It is translated as CASSYALAGVGEQFF.